This TCR beta chain stems from a study of T cell repertoires in cytomegalovirus infection. Study details: Based on public TCR beta signatures, there were indications of CMV infection and of a matching HLA type. Study results and limitations: Clonotypes of TCR beta that were HLA-C-restricted and CMV-specific dominated the ex vivo response. The study identified carriers of CMV plus the relevant HLA from cumulative public TCR beta family frequency.

TCRdb redid the calling of the reads with MiXCR, one entry per CDR3 protein. This table holds 40,000 to 60,000 distinct CDR3 sequences, roughly 20% found once. The trim removed 1 base at V and 4 bases at J, leaving 2 bases unmatched. Germline V gene sequence: CDR1 SGHVS, CDR2 FNYEAQ. The CDR3 is 14 amino acids. As concerns this clonotype: Its antigen is currently unknown.

V gene TRBV7-6 combines with J gene TRBJ1-1; 8 bases match TRBD1. The source material was CD8+ T cells from cultured PBMCs, sampled from culture after CMV antigen stimulation. The TCR sequence derives from a human donor in good health (CMV status not recorded). Some clones in this sample may be carry-over from other donors' samples. DNA for the CDR3: TGTGCCAGCAGCTTAGTCAGGGGGCCCACTGAAGCTTTCTTT. This sequence encodes CASSLVRGPTEAFF.